What follows are 21 T cell receptor beta chains derived from one specimen sequenced in a study of cytomegalovirus exposure and HLA in healthy donors. Both 60 Vbeta primers and 13 Jbeta primers went into the PCR. The data were produced by immunoSEQ multiplex PCR, yet TCRdb's version contains in-frame clones alone and is incomplete. Of roughly 200,000 clones in the sample, roughly 79% are singletons; the top ten hold 2.9%. Material: PBMCs. The origin of the receptors is a male donor in good health and CMV-seronegative.

The chain is built from TRBV6-6 and TRBJ1-5; D gene ambiguous. There are 16 residues in the CDR3. Trimming took 3 bases from V and 1 from J, leaving 13 bases between them. CDR1 and CDR2 (germline): MNHNY, SVGAGI (reference sequence). The CDR3 reads CASSYIAGGSNQPQHF. The CDR3 bases are TGTGCCAGCAGTTATATAGCAGGAGGGAGCAATCAGCCCCAGCATTTT.

CDR3 sequence reads: CATSTHPGSAYLANYGYTF. In DNA, the CDR3 is TGTGCCACCAGCACCCACCCCGGGAGTGCATACCTAGCTAACTATGGCTACACCTTC. The genes are TRBV15 and TRBJ1-2; D gene unclear. Germline-derived CDR1 and CDR2 are LNHNV and YYDKDF (reference sequence). The CDR3 runs to 19 residues. The V and J ends lost 4 bases and 0 bases respectively, with 24 bases between them. Drawing the rest from reference TRBV15 and TRBJ1-2, the complete variable domain is DAMVIQNPRYQVTQFGKPVTLSCSQTLNHNVMYWYQQKSSQAPKLLFHYYDKDFNNEADTPDNFQSRRPNTSFCFLDIRSPGLGDTAMYLCATSTHPGSAYLANYGYTFGSGTRLTVV.

CDR3 nucleotide sequence: TGTGCCAGCAGCTTAATCGGGGGCGAGCAGTACTTC. The encoded protein is CASSLIGGEQYF. The chain has TRBV11-3 and TRBJ2-7, with D perhaps matching TRBD2 (6 bases). The length of the CDR3 is 12 residues. Trimming left V 2 bases short and J 6 bases short, with 8 bases between. The germline V gene encodes CDR1 SGHNT and CDR2 YENEEA.

This clone turned up a few times. J is TRBJ2-1 and V is TRBV5-1; 11 bases fit TRBD1. J was trimmed by 4 bases and V by 0 bases; bases with no gene match: 3. Germline V lookup: CDR1 SGHRS, CDR2 YFSETQ. This CDR3 is 16 amino acids long. The CDR3 region is CASSLGGTGGYNEQFF. The CDR3 DNA reads as TGCGCCAGCAGCTTGGGGGGGACAGGGGGTTACAATGAGCAGTTCTTC.

Concerning this clone itself: A read error may account for a junction end that differs from germline. Other DNA sequences from this sample encode an identical CDR3 as well. V usage is TRBV5-1 and J usage is TRBJ1-1; D perhaps matches TRBD1 (6 bases). The CDR3 covers 15 residues. The germline V gene has CDR1 SGHRS and CDR2 YFSETQ. The CDR3 coding sequence is TGCGCCAGCAGCCCGGCCGGGACACACAACACTGAGGCTTTCTTT. Encoded protein: CASSPAGTHNTEAFF.

The chain carries TRBV19 and TRBJ1-5, with TRBD1 matching 8 bases. Germline-derived CDR1 and CDR2 are LNHDA and SQIVND (reference sequence). The J segment lost 2 bases and the V segment lost 8 bases, leaving 5 bases of the junction unmatched. This CDR3 is 14 amino acids long. CDR3 region: CASRSDRGNQPQHF. The CDR3 DNA reads as TGTGCCAGTCGGTCGGACAGGGGCAATCAGCCCCAGCATTTT. Complete variable domain (other parts from reference TRBV19 and TRBJ1-5): DGGITQSPKYLFRKEGQNVTLSCEQNLNHDAMYWYRQDPGQGLRLIYYSQIVNDFQKGDIAEGYSVSREKKESFPLTVTSAQKNPTAFYLCASRSDRGNQPQHFGDGTRLSIL.

V and J are TRBV28 and TRBJ1-5, with 9 bases lining up with TRBD1. With V trimmed by 5 bases and J by 3 bases, 8 bases remained unmatched. This CDR3 has 16 amino acids. The V gene's germline CDR1 is MDHEN and CDR2 SYDVKM. The CDR3, as DNA: TGTGCCAGCAGTGTCCACGGGACAGGGTCCAATCAGCCCCAGCATTTT. Translation gives CASSVHGTGSNQPQHF.

The chain is built from TRBV30 and TRBJ1-1, with TRBD1 as a possible D gene (5 bases). The CDR3 runs 13 residues. V shed 4 bases and J shed 7 bases, with 16 bases lying between them. Germline CDR1 is GTSNPN and CDR2 is SVGIG (reference sequence). CDR3 nucleotide sequence: TGTGCCTGGACTGTTTGGACATCATTTGAAGCTTTCTTT. Translating gives CAWTVWTSFEAFF.

This clone came up a few times. V and J are TRBV6-4 and TRBJ1-6, with 7 bases fitting TRBD1. The CDR3 length is 14 residues. The trim removed 6 bases at V and 5 bases at J, leaving 4 bases unmatched. CDR1 is MRHNA and CDR2 is SNTAGT in the germline V gene. The CDR3 loop is CASSSGTDNSPLHF. Written as DNA, the CDR3 is TGTGCCAGCAGCTCCGGGACAGATAATTCACCCCTCCACTTT.

A remark on this clone: Other DNA sequences in this sample translate to the same CDR3. The rearrangement uses TRBV27 and TRBJ1-6; unclear D gene. The CDR3 sequence is 12 residues long. V shed 4 bases and J shed 4 bases, with 2 bases lying between them. Germline CDR1 and CDR2: MNHEY and SMNVEV (reference sequence). CDR3 bases: TGTGCCAGCAGTTCATATAATTCACCCCTCCACTTT. Its protein product is CASSSYNSPLHF.

This chain connects TRBV28 to TRBJ1-3, with D uncertain. The CDR3 consists of 14 residues. V lost 5 bases to trimming and J lost 4 bases, with 12 bases between them. Germline V gene lookup returns CDR1 MDHEN and CDR2 SYDVKM. CDR3 sequence: CASSPTHLGNTIYF. The CDR3 region has the DNA TGTGCCAGCAGTCCTACCCACCTGGGAAACACCATATATTTT.

CDR3 sequence (DNA): TGCAGCGTTCTTACTGATGGCTACACCTTC. Amino acid sequence: CSVLTDGYTF. The chain links TRBV29-1 to TRBJ1-2; no clear D. V was shortened by 5 bases and J by 6 bases, with 7 bases between the two germline ends. Germline V gives CDR1 SQVTM, CDR2 ANQGSEA. The CDR3 spans 10 residues.

CDR3 sequence (DNA): TGTGCCAGCAGTGGACAGGGCATCCACGAGCAGTACTTC. This gives the protein CASSGQGIHEQYF. The rearrangement joins TRBV28 to TRBJ2-7; TRBD1 aligns across 8 bases. The length of the CDR3 is 13 residues. Per the germline V gene, CDR1 is MDHEN and CDR2 is SYDVKM. The V gene end was trimmed by 5 bases and the J gene end by 5 bases; junction bases not matched to a gene: 5.

This clone was counted between two and nine times. The DNA for the CDR3 is TGTGCCAGCAGGGGTGACAGGACCGGGGAGCTGTTTTTT. Protein product: CASRGDRTGELFF. The chain carries TRBV6-1 and TRBJ2-2; maybe TRBD1 (6 bases). The CDR3 loop spans 13 amino acids. V was pared by 6 bases and J by 5 bases, with 10 bases between. The germline gives CDR1 MNHNS, CDR2 SASEGT.

This clone was seen a few times. The chain is built from TRBV12-5 and TRBJ1-5; no clear D. This CDR3 is built from 15 residues. Germline lookup yields CDR1 LGHNT and CDR2 FRNRAP. Trimming took off 1 base at V and 8 bases at J, with 15 bases between the two ends. CDR3 DNA sequence: TGTGCTAGTGGTTTGGGACGGACCGCACTAGAGCCCCAGCATTTT. Amino acid sequence: CASGLGRTALEPQHF.

V and J are TRBV28 and TRBJ1-2; TRBD1 is a possible D gene (5 bases). Per germline, CDR1 MDHEN and CDR2 SYDVKM. The CDR3 is made up of 11 amino acids. V was clipped by 1 base and J by 14 bases, with 11 bases between them. The CDR3 loop is CASSLSGGTTF. The CDR3 DNA follows: TGTGCCAGCAGTTTATCTGGGGGGACTACCTTC.

The rearrangement links TRBV6-6 to TRBJ1-5; D is undetermined. The CDR3 has 14 residues. Germline CDR1 and CDR2: MNHNY and SVGAGI (reference sequence). Trimming left V 2 bases short and J 5 bases short, with 10 bases between. The CDR3 protein is CASSYSGNDQPQHF. CDR3 nucleotides: TGTGCCAGCAGTTACAGCGGGAACGATCAGCCCCAGCATTTT.

The chain recombines TRBV6-5 with TRBJ2-4, with 11 bases matching TRBD2. CDR3 length: 15 residues. The V segment lost 6 bases and the J segment 7 bases; nucleotides outside the gene matches: 8. The germline gives CDR1 MNHEY, CDR2 SVGAGI. For the CDR3, the DNA is TGTGCCAGCAGCCAACTAGCGGGAGCCGTGAACATTCAGTACTTC. This codes for CASSQLAGAVNIQYF.

This chain joins TRBV6-5 and TRBJ2-7; a possible D gene is TRBD2 (5 bases). This CDR3 has 12 residues. Germline V gene lookup returns CDR1 MNHEY and CDR2 SVGAGI. Trimming pared 7 bases from V and 6 bases from J, leaving 13 bases between. CDR3 in DNA: TGTGCCAGCAAGGACTTCAACTCCGAGCAGTACTTC. Translating gives CASKDFNSEQYF.

The chain is built from TRBV6-5 and TRBJ1-2; 7 bases are a match to TRBD1. The CDR3 sequence is 15 residues long. The germline V gene has CDR1 MNHEY and CDR2 SVGAGI. With V trimmed by 0 bases and J by 8 bases, 9 bases remained unmatched. The CDR3 DNA reads as TGTGCCAGCAGTTACTCGTACAGGGGAGGCGGGGGCTACACCTTC. It specifies CASSYSYRGGGGYTF.

This chain links TRBV19 with TRBJ1-3, with D unresolved. Germline values: CDR1 LNHDA, CDR2 SQIVND (reference sequence). The CDR3 consists of 15 residues. Trimming pared 3 bases from V and 0 bases from J, leaving 9 bases between. CDR3 nucleotide sequence: TGTGCCAGTAGTATTGCGGGGAGCTCTGGAAACACCATATATTTT. It is translated as CASSIAGSSGNTIYF. Variable domain in full (rest from reference TRBV19 and TRBJ1-3): DGGITQSPKYLFRKEGQNVTLSCEQNLNHDAMYWYRQDPGQGLRLIYYSQIVNDFQKGDIAEGYSVSREKKESFPLTVTSAQKNPTAFYLCASSIAGSSGNTIYFGEGSWLTVV.